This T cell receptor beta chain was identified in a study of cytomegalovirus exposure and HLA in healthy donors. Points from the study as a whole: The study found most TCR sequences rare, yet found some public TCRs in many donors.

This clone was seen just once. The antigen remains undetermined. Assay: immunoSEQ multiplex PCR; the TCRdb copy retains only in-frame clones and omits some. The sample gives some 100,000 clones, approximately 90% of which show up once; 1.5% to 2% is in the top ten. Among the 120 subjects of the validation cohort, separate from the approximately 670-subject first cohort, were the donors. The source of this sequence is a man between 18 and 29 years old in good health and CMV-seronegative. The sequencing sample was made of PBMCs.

For the CDR3, the DNA is TGTGCCAGCTCGCTTACAGGGGGGAGGGAAAAACTGTTTTTT. Residues: CASSLTGGREKLFF. The V call is TRBV6-5, the J call TRBJ1-4; TRBD1 matches 8 bases. CDR1 MNHEY and CDR2 SVGAGI come from the germline V gene. There are 14 residues in the CDR3. V lost 8 bases and J lost 8; bases outside the gene matches: 10.